What follows are 5 T cell receptor beta chains derived from one specimen sequenced in a study of CD8+ T cells in alopecia areata. RNA was isolated and reverse transcribed to cDNA, the sequencing template. TCRdb's copy holds only in-frame clones and misses some; the assay was immunoSEQ multiplex PCR. The repertoire holds 110,000 to 150,000 clones, around 82% seen once, with just under 25% in the top ten. Treatment here: oral pan-JAK inhibitor, 5-10 mg twice daily. The sequences come from CD8+ T cells sorted from blood, collected at week 4, from a patient treated with tofacitinib. The receptor set was obtained from a human donor with alopecia areata.

The chain combines TRBV7-9 with TRBJ2-2; 9 bases are a match to TRBD1. This CDR3 spans 14 amino acids. V shed 4 bases, J shed 6 bases, and the junction held 3 bases outside the gene matches. In germline, CDR1 is SEHNR, CDR2 FQNEAQ (reference sequence). CDR3 nucleotides: TGTGCCAGCAGCTCAAACAGGGGGCCCGGGGAGCTGTTTTTT. Translating it yields CASSSNRGPGELFF.

The J gene is TRBJ2-5, the V gene TRBV7-9; TRBD2 matches at 12 bases. The V gene's germline CDR1 is SEHNR and CDR2 FQNEAQ (reference sequence). Germline trimming cut 4 bases from V and 5 bases from J; bases unmatched to any gene: 11. This CDR3 region has 17 residues. The CDR3 bases are TGTGCCAGCAGCTCCAGCCGGCTAGCGGGGGGGCCGGAGACCCAGTACTTC. As protein: CASSSSRLAGGPETQYF.

The rearrangement uses TRBV27 and TRBJ2-1, with D perhaps TRBD2 (5 bases). V gave up 0 bases and J gave up 1 base, with 7 bases separating them. The CDR3 sequence is 15 residues long. CDR1 is MNHEY, CDR2 SMNVEV, per germline (reference sequence). The CDR3 DNA is TGTGCCAGCAGTTTATCACGGGGTTCCTACAATGAGCAGTTCTTC. It translates to CASSLSRGSYNEQFF.

This clone is a singleton in its sample. The chain links TRBV7-9 to TRBJ2-5, with D possibly matching TRBD1 (6 bases). V lost 3 bases and J lost 2, with 13 bases in between. In germline, CDR1 is SEHNR, CDR2 FQNEAQ (reference sequence). The CDR3 spans 15 residues. CDR3 region: CASSLTGSPQETQYF. The CDR3 region has the DNA TGTGCCAGCAGCTTGACAGGCTCTCCACAAGAGACCCAGTACTTC.

This sequence joins TRBV5-4 and TRBJ2-7; maybe TRBD1 (6 bases). The CDR3 spans 15 residues. Between the trimmed V and J ends, which lost 4 bases and 0 bases, there was a span of 14 bases. Germline CDR1 reads SGHNT; CDR2 reads YYREEE (reference sequence). CDR3 nucleotides: TGTGCCAGCAGCCCGGGGCAGGGGCTCTCCTACGAGCAGTACTTC. Protein product: CASSPGQGLSYEQYF.